Following are 27 T cell receptor beta chains from one sample sequenced in a study of spatial heterogeneity in lung cancer. Time point noted: sample taken at primary tumor resection. Broader study findings: Mutation counts in tumors were tracked by counts of expanded intratumoral alpha and beta TCRs.

TCRdb re-derived calls from the 5' RACE reads in MiXCR, one entry per CDR3 protein. The sample consists of about 100,000 distinct CDR3 sequences, about 4.4% of them appearing once. Their antigens are not known. The source was lung tumor tissue, collected at surgery. Receptors originate from a male donor with early-stage non-small cell lung cancer.

This clonotype was detected many times. The chain is built from TRBV28 and TRBJ2-7, with D perhaps matching TRBD1 (5 bases). Germline CDR1 MDHEN, CDR2 SYDVKM. Trimming took 4 bases from V and 1 from J, leaving 5 bases between them. The CDR3 sequence is 12 residues long. CDR3 region: CASSYRSYEQYF. In DNA, the CDR3 is TGTGCCAGCAGTTACAGGTCCTACGAGCAGTACTTC.

This clonotype occurred many times. The genes are TRBV12-3 or TRBV12-4 and TRBJ2-3; 8 nucleotides match TRBD2. The CDR3 totals 16 residues. V was clipped by 1 base and J by 5 bases; unmatched bases: 8. For the CDR3, the DNA is TGTGCCAGCAGTTTAGGCGGAGGACTAGCTCGAGATACGCAGTATTTT. The encoded protein is CASSLGGGLARDTQYF.

The chain combines TRBV4-1 with TRBJ1-4; no definite D call. Germline CDR1 MGHRA, CDR2 YSYEKL. Trimming pared 4 bases from V and 0 bases from J, leaving 3 bases between. The CDR3 contains 13 residues. The CDR3 spells CASSRSTNEKLFF. DNA for the CDR3: TGCGCCAGCAGCCGCTCAACTAATGAAAAACTGTTTTTT.

This clonotype has ten or more counts. The DNA for the CDR3 is TGTGCCAGCAGCCAAGACGGTGGACAGGGGGTCACCGGGGAGCTGTTTTTT. This sequence encodes CASSQDGGQGVTGELFF. V is TRBV3-1 and J is TRBJ2-2; 10 nucleotides agree with TRBD1. The CDR3 contains 17 residues. With 0 bases clipped from V and 4 bases from J, the junction kept 5 bases outside the gene matches. The germline gives CDR1 LGHDT, CDR2 YNNKEL (reference sequence).

This clonotype has ten or more counts. The chain employs TRBV9 and TRBJ1-5; D unclear. Germline CDR1 is SGDLS and CDR2 is YYNGEE. The CDR3 length is 13 residues. V was cut by 3 bases and J by 5 bases, with 9 bases left in between. The CDR3 bases are TGTGCCAGCAGCGCCGGTGGGGATCAGCCCCAGCATTTT. This sequence encodes CASSAGGDQPQHF.

The chain carries TRBV5-1 and TRBJ1-1; D is perhaps TRBD1 (5 bases). The CDR3 runs 15 residues. Looked up from germline, CDR1 is SGHRS and CDR2 is YFSETQ. V lost 3 bases and J lost 5, with 17 bases in between. CDR3 loop: CASSWTGGSGTEAFF. The CDR3, as DNA: TGCGCCAGCAGCTGGACGGGGGGTAGTGGTACTGAAGCTTTCTTT.

This clonotype was recorded many times. The chain couples TRBV5-1 to TRBJ2-7, with D perhaps matching TRBD1 or TRBD2 (5 bases each). V lost 0 bases, J lost 1 base, and 8 bases lay in between. This CDR3 has 14 residues. CDR1 is SGHRS, CDR2 YFSETQ, per germline. CDR3 sequence reads: CASSLGDLSYEQYF. The CDR3 bases are TGCGCCAGCAGCTTGGGGGACCTTTCCTACGAGCAGTACTTC. The full variable domain, in which reference TRBV5-1 and TRBJ2-7 provide the parts outside the CDR3, is KAGVTQTPRYLIKTRGQQVTLSCSPISGHRSVSWYQQTPGQGLQFLFEYFSETQRNKGNFPGRFSGRQFSNSRSEMNVSTLELGDSALYLCASSLGDLSYEQYFGPGTRLTVT.

J is TRBJ1-5 and V is TRBV6-2 or TRBV6-3; 7 nucleotides agree with TRBD1. The CDR3 loop spans 15 amino acids. After removal of 6 bases from V and 2 bases from J, the junction contained 7 bases not matched to a gene. Germline loops: CDR1 MNHEY, CDR2 SVGEGT. Here the CDR3 reads CASRATGSGNQPQHF. The CDR3 DNA follows: TGTGCCAGCAGGGCGACAGGGAGCGGCAATCAGCCCCAGCATTTT.

This clonotype was seen at least ten times. The chain combines TRBV29-1 with TRBJ2-3; D is unresolved. Trimming took off 4 bases at V and 0 bases at J, with 14 bases between the two ends. The germline gives CDR1 SQVTM, CDR2 ANQGSEA. The length of the CDR3 is 15 residues. The CDR3 coding sequence is TGCAGCGTTGGGTCATGGCGTCAAAGCACAGATACGCAGTATTTT. It encodes CSVGSWRQSTDTQYF.

The chain has TRBV25-1 and TRBJ1-2; no clear D gene. Germline assignment: CDR1 MGHDK and CDR2 SYGVNS. This CDR3 has 11 residues. Trimming took off 5 bases at V and 3 bases at J, with 4 bases between the two ends. As DNA, the CDR3 is TGTGCCAGCAGTCAGGACTATGGCTACACCTTC. Amino acid sequence: CASSQDYGYTF.

A note on this clonotype: A clone one base away is much larger, so this may be a read error. The chain recombines TRBV12-3 or TRBV12-4 with TRBJ2-2, with D unresolved. This CDR3 comprises 16 residues. Trimming removed 11 bases from V and 2 bases from J, with 21 bases in between. The CDR3 is CAGGSGYSSNTGELFF. Here the CDR3 DNA reads TGTGCCGGCGGTTCCGGATACAGCAGCAACACCGGGGAGCTGTTTTTT.

The chain recombines TRBV29-1 with TRBJ2-1; TRBD2 aligns across 8 bases. The ends lost 4 bases at V and 10 bases at J; junction bases unmatched: 6. From germline, CDR1 is SQVTM and CDR2 ANQGSEA. The CDR3 is made up of 12 amino acids. The CDR3: CSVGAGAGEQFF. CDR3 in DNA: TGCAGCGTTGGAGCGGGAGCGGGAGAGCAGTTCTTC.

There are a few counts of this clonotype. The chain recombines TRBV7-8 with TRBJ2-6; D gene unclear. From germline, CDR1 is SGHVS and CDR2 FQNEAQ. V lost 6 bases to trimming and J lost 0 bases, with 6 bases between them. This CDR3 has 14 residues. The CDR3 DNA is TGTGCCAGCAGTCGCCCCTCTGGGGCCAACGTCCTGACTTTC. As protein: CASSRPSGANVLTF.

This clonotype occurred many times. V is TRBV3-1 and J is TRBJ2-1; D is unclear. V was cut by 1 base and J by 5 bases, with 9 bases left in between. The CDR3 consists of 14 residues. The germline CDR1 and CDR2 sequences are LGHDT and YNNKEL (reference sequence). The CDR3 sequence: CASSQVYFNNEQFF. As DNA, the CDR3 is TGTGCCAGCAGCCAAGTTTACTTTAACAATGAGCAGTTCTTC.

In this sample, this clonotype turned up a few times. The chain links TRBV5-6 to TRBJ1-5; D uncertain. Germline V gives CDR1 SGHDT, CDR2 YYEEEE. Trimming shortened V by 2 bases and J by 1 base, and 7 bases separated the two germline ends. The CDR3 runs to 14 residues. CDR3 nucleotides: TGTGCCAGCAGCTTACTTGGAAGCAATCAGCCCCAGCATTTT. Translated, it gives CASSLLGSNQPQHF.

This chain connects TRBV7-9 to TRBJ1-6, with D tentatively TRBD1 (5 bases). V dropped 3 bases and J dropped 0 bases, with 12 bases sitting between them. Germline-derived CDR1 and CDR2 are SEHNR and FQNEAQ (reference sequence). The CDR3 consists of 17 residues. The CDR3, as DNA: TGTGCCAGCAGCTTCCAGGGCGGAAGCTCCTATAATTCACCCCTCCACTTT. Its translation: CASSFQGGSSYNSPLHF.

J is TRBJ2-2 and V is TRBV20-1, with D possibly TRBD2 on 5 matching bases. The CDR3 contains 14 residues. The V end lost 5 bases, the J end lost 5 bases, and 15 bases lay between the germline ends. Per the germline V gene, CDR1 is DFQATT and CDR2 is SNEGSKA (reference sequence). The CDR3 spells CSAEAALGTGELFF. For the CDR3, the DNA is TGCAGTGCTGAAGCGGCCTTAGGGACCGGGGAGCTGTTTTTT.

This clonotype was picked up one time. The rearrangement joins TRBV10-2 to TRBJ2-1; 11 bases are a match to TRBD1. The CDR3 has 13 residues. Germline CDR1 reads WSHSY; CDR2 reads SAAADI. The J segment lost 7 bases and the V segment lost 5 bases, leaving 1 base of the junction unmatched. Here the CDR3 reads CASSRDRGNEQFF. The DNA of the CDR3 is TGCGCCAGCAGTAGGGACAGGGGGAATGAGCAGTTCTTC.

This clonotype was observed at least ten times. The chain has TRBV6-2 or TRBV6-3 and TRBJ2-2; D gene ambiguous. V was clipped by 5 bases and J by 10 bases, with 11 bases between them. Per germline, CDR1 MNHEY and CDR2 SVGEGT. This CDR3 contains 12 residues. CDR3 region: CASSKLDPELFF. The CDR3, as DNA: TGTGCCAGCAGTAAGCTGGACCCGGAGCTGTTTTTT.

The V gene is TRBV16, the J gene TRBJ1-1; no clear D. Germline assignment: CDR1 KGHSY and CDR2 FQNENV. Trimming left V 4 bases short and J 5 bases short, with 14 bases between. The CDR3 covers 14 residues. CDR3: CASSLGRKGTEAFF. The CDR3 region has the DNA TGTGCCAGCAGCCTAGGGAGAAAAGGGACTGAAGCTTTCTTT.

The sample holds many counts of this clonotype. The chain is built from TRBV11-2 and TRBJ1-5, with 10 bases matching TRBD1. CDR1 is SGHAT, CDR2 FQNNGV, per germline. The junction had 6 bases not matched to a gene; V was cut back by 5 bases and J by 8 bases. The CDR3 extends over 14 amino acids. This CDR3 is CASSPRGTGEPQHF. The CDR3 DNA reads TGTGCCAGCAGCCCTCGAGGGACAGGGGAGCCCCAGCATTTT.

The sample holds many counts of this clonotype. The chain is built from TRBV29-1 and TRBJ1-2, with a possible D match to TRBD1 (5 bases). Trimming removed 7 bases from V and 8 bases from J, with 14 bases in between. Germline CDR1 and CDR2: SQVTM and ANQGSEA. The length of the CDR3 is 11 residues. In DNA, the CDR3 is TGCAGCGCTGCGGGGGGAGAGGGCTACACCTTC. This encodes CSAAGGEGYTF.

Worth noting for this clonotype: This could be a read error, since a much larger clone is one nucleotide away. V gene TRBV10-3 combines with J gene TRBJ2-1, with a tentative D call TRBD2 (6 bases). This CDR3 has 13 amino acids. The germline CDR1 and CDR2 sequences are ENHRY and SYGVKD. The ends were cut back, 4 bases at V and 8 bases at J, with 12 bases in the middle. CDR3 sequence reads: CAISVTSIDEQFF. For the CDR3, the DNA is TGTGCCATCAGTGTTACTAGCATCGATGAGCAGTTCTTC.

This clonotype was observed at least ten times. This chain joins TRBV29-1 and TRBJ2-1; a possible D gene is TRBD2 (7 bases). The CDR3 has 12 residues. CDR1 SQVTM and CDR2 ANQGSEA come from the germline V gene. V was clipped by 3 bases and J by 8 bases, with 11 bases between them. The CDR3 DNA sequence: TGCAGCGTTGATACAGGGAGGGATGAGCAGTTCTTC. Its protein product is CSVDTGRDEQFF.

This clonotype was observed a few times. The V and J genes are TRBV4-2 and TRBJ2-5; 10 positions match TRBD2. With 4 bases clipped from V and 1 base from J, the junction kept 9 bases outside the gene matches. The CDR3 totals 17 residues. The germline V gene encodes CDR1 LGHNA and CDR2 YNFKEQ. The CDR3 region has the DNA TGTGCCAGCAGCCCATTTGGGGCTAGCGGGAGCCAAGAGACCCAGTACTTC. Its translation: CASSPFGASGSQETQYF.

Ten or more counts support this clonotype. The chain recombines TRBV6-5 with TRBJ1-2, with 10 bases lining up with TRBD1. The ends lost 7 bases at V and 4 bases at J; junction bases unmatched: 6. The CDR3 is 14 residues long. Germline V lookup: CDR1 MNHEY, CDR2 SVGAGI. The CDR3 sequence: CASTRTGGAYGYTF. The CDR3 DNA follows: TGTGCCAGCACCCGGACAGGGGGGGCCTATGGCTACACCTTC.

This clonotype was seen more than once but under ten times. The rearrangement uses TRBV27 and TRBJ2-3; 7 bases are shared with TRBD1. This CDR3 spans 14 amino acids. CDR1 and CDR2 (germline): MNHEY, SMNVEV (reference sequence). Unmatched junction bases numbered 4, after V lost 5 bases and J lost 2 bases. As DNA, the CDR3 is TGTGCCAGCAGTAGGGACAGACCCACAGATACGCAGTATTTT. This gives the protein CASSRDRPTDTQYF.